This section outlines one TCR beta chain sequence together with its context. TCRdb's copy holds only in-frame clones and misses some; the assay was immunoSEQ multiplex PCR. The table records approximately 200,000 clones, roughly 81% of them present only once. This sample was taken from a study of blood T cell repertoires in COVID-19. About the study: Sources were T cells, B-cell-depleted T cells, or PBMCs; the material itself was cDNA or gDNA.

The CDR3 consists of 15 residues. Per germline, CDR1 MNHEY and CDR2 SVGAGI. V shed 4 bases and J shed 0 bases, with 10 bases lying between them. The V call is TRBV6-5, the J call TRBJ1-3; D is perhaps TRBD1 (5 bases). Sequenced material: peripheral blood. The clonotype comes from a woman of 80 years or more with COVID-19, enrolled during active disease. The CDR3 protein is CASSSTVYSGNTIYF. CDR3 sequence (DNA): TGTGCCAGCAGTTCGACAGTTTACTCTGGAAACACCATATATTTT.